What follows is one TCR beta chain and its context. In the PCR, 60 Vbeta and 13 Jbeta primers were used. Generated by immunoSEQ multiplex PCR, the TCRdb table keeps only in-frame clones and is missing some. The table shows around 280,000 clones, with about 87% occurring only once. This record comes from a study of cytomegalovirus exposure and HLA in healthy donors. This CDR3 is built from 14 residues. The V end lost 5 bases, the J end lost 6 bases, and 11 bases lay between the germline ends. CDR1 and CDR2 from the germline V gene are MNHEY and SVGAGI. The J gene is TRBJ1-6, the V gene TRBV6-5; D remains ambiguous. The source of this sequence is a woman between 18 and 29 years old in good health and CMV-seronegative. Sequencing was performed on PBMCs. The CDR3 DNA is TGTGCCAGCAGTGATGACACAACTAATTCACCCCTCCACTTT. The encoded protein is CASSDDTTNSPLHF.